This entry lists 14 T cell receptor beta chains sequenced from one sample in a study of identical twins. MiXCR, applied by TCRdb to the 5' RACE reads, yields one record per CDR3 protein. The sample carries 1.5 million to 2 million distinct CDR3 sequences, less than 35% recorded once. Sequencing was done on a sample of cord blood. The receptors originated from a newborn girl in good health.

The chain employs TRBV20-1 and TRBJ2-3, with 8 bases identical to TRBD2. From germline, CDR1 is DFQATT and CDR2 SNEGSKA (reference sequence). The CDR3 runs to 14 residues. V was clipped by 3 bases and J by 1 base; unmatched bases: 3. This CDR3 reads CSARTAGGTDTQYF. The CDR3 DNA reads TGCAGTGCTAGGACAGCGGGGGGCACAGATACGCAGTATTTT.

This clonotype was counted only a few times. The gene calls are TRBV27 and TRBJ2-4; TRBD2 agrees at 10 bases. The junction had 8 bases not matched to a gene; V was cut back by 5 bases and J by 1 base. The CDR3 runs to 17 residues. Germline V gene data show CDR1 as MNHEY and CDR2 as SMNVEV (reference sequence). The CDR3 sequence: CASSPSGSRLAKNIQYF. CDR3 sequence (DNA): TGTGCCAGCAGTCCTAGCGGGAGCCGATTGGCCAAAAACATTCAGTACTTC.

V is TRBV5-1 and J is TRBJ2-1; 8 bases match TRBD2. Germline-derived CDR1 and CDR2 are SGHRS and YFSETQ. This CDR3 comprises 15 residues. Germline trimming cut 0 bases from V and 6 bases from J; bases unmatched to any gene: 5. CDR3 nucleotide sequence: TGCGCCAGCAGCTTGGATCCAGCGGGAGCCAATGAGCAGTTCTTC. The encoded protein is CASSLDPAGANEQFF.

This clonotype showed up just a few times. J is TRBJ1-1 and V is TRBV27; TRBD1 might be the D (5 bases). Trimming stripped 6 bases from V and 0 bases from J, with 17 bases between. This CDR3 contains 16 residues. The germline V gene has CDR1 MNHEY and CDR2 SMNVEV (reference sequence). As DNA, the CDR3 is TGTGCCAGCAGAGGGACCTTAGCCCCGATGAACACTGAAGCTTTCTTT. This encodes CASRGTLAPMNTEAFF.

The rearrangement uses TRBV5-1 and TRBJ1-1; TRBD1 is a possible D gene (5 bases). Germline CDR1 SGHRS, CDR2 YFSETQ. This CDR3 is 14 amino acids long. Trimming took 0 bases from V and 10 from J, leaving 16 bases between them. The CDR3 region has the DNA TGCGCCAGCAGCTTGGCCGGGGGTCAACTCGGAGCTTTCTTT. Protein product: CASSLAGGQLGAFF.

V gene TRBV29-1 combines with J gene TRBJ2-3; TRBD2 aligns across 15 bases. J lost 6 bases, V lost 6 bases, and 4 bases had no gene match. The length of the CDR3 is 14 residues. Germline CDR1 SQVTM, CDR2 ANQGSEA. Written as DNA, the CDR3 is TGCAGCGTCGGGACTAGCGGGAGGAGGGATACGCAGTATTTT. As protein: CSVGTSGRRDTQYF.

The table lists this clonotype with a few counts. The V and J genes are TRBV11-3 and TRBJ2-3, with 8 bases that match TRBD2. The J segment lost 5 bases and the V segment lost 4 bases, leaving 5 bases of the junction unmatched. Germline CDR1 is SGHNT and CDR2 is YENEEA. The CDR3 length is 14 residues. CDR3 sequence: CASSSGGPGDTQYF. In DNA, the CDR3 is TGTGCCAGCAGCTCGGGGGGGCCGGGAGATACGCAGTATTTT.

This clonotype came up a few times. This chain connects TRBV28 to TRBJ2-7, with TRBD2 identical over 11 bases. This CDR3 has 18 residues. Germline-derived CDR1 and CDR2 are MDHEN and SYDVKM. The J segment lost 2 bases and the V segment lost 2 bases, leaving 11 bases of the junction unmatched. The CDR3 nucleotides read TGTGCCAGCAGTTTAGGCACTAGCGGGAGTTACCAACCCTACGAGCAGTACTTC. Protein product: CASSLGTSGSYQPYEQYF.

This clonotype was counted a few times. V usage is TRBV19 and J usage is TRBJ2-7; D uncertain. Trimming shortened V by 3 bases and J by 3 bases, and 9 bases separated the two germline ends. The CDR3 spans 13 residues. CDR1 LNHDA and CDR2 SQIVND come from the germline V gene (reference sequence). The DNA of the CDR3 is TGTGCCAGTAGTATTACGGACGGCTACGAGCAGTACTTC. This translates into CASSITDGYEQYF.

This clonotype was picked up a small number of times. The V and J genes are TRBV3-1 and TRBJ2-7, with TRBD2 matching over 11 bases. V lost 1 base, J lost 4 bases, and 3 bases stayed unmatched. The CDR3 covers 15 residues. Germline lookup yields CDR1 LGHDT and CDR2 YNNKEL (reference sequence). CDR3 sequence reads: CASSQASGGIYEQYF. The DNA for the CDR3 is TGTGCCAGCAGCCAAGCTAGCGGGGGGATTTACGAGCAGTACTTC.

The V and J genes are TRBV4-1 and TRBJ2-5; TRBD2 matches at 12 bases. The closer fit of TRBJ2-7 to the DNA end suggests the J call may be wrong. This CDR3 contains 16 residues. The germline V gene has CDR1 MGHRA and CDR2 YSYEKL. The CDR3 here is CASSRILAGGLNEQYF. The CDR3 DNA reads as TGCGCCAGCAGCCGCATTCTAGCGGGGGGGCTAAACGAGCAGTACTTC.

In its sample, this clonotype was seen a few times. This chain joins TRBV9 and TRBJ2-1; possibly TRBD2 for D (5 bases). The germline V gene encodes CDR1 SGDLS and CDR2 YYNGEE. The CDR3 extends over 13 amino acids. Trimming left V 3 bases short and J 4 bases short, with 8 bases between. CDR3 protein: CASSGTWYNEQFF. CDR3 DNA: TGTGCCAGCAGCGGGACTTGGTACAATGAGCAGTTCTTC.

This clonotype appeared a few times. This chain uses TRBV29-1 with TRBJ1-1; D is possibly TRBD1 (5 bases). V shed 6 bases and J shed 0 bases, with 11 bases lying between them. Germline V gene lookup returns CDR1 SQVTM and CDR2 ANQGSEA. The CDR3 has 13 amino acids. CDR3 nucleotides: TGCAGCGTGAAGGGACGAATGAACACTGAAGCTTTCTTT. Translating gives CSVKGRMNTEAFF.

This clonotype was counted a few times. This chain uses TRBV24-1 with TRBJ2-1, with D perhaps TRBD1 (7 bases). CDR3 size: 15 residues. V lost 3 bases and J 9 bases, leaving 17 bases between the germline ends. Germline assignment: CDR1 KGHDR and CDR2 SFDVKD. The CDR3 sequence: CATSDPSEQGGEQFF. The CDR3 DNA is TGTGCCACCAGTGATCCGTCGGAGCAGGGGGGTGAGCAGTTCTTC.